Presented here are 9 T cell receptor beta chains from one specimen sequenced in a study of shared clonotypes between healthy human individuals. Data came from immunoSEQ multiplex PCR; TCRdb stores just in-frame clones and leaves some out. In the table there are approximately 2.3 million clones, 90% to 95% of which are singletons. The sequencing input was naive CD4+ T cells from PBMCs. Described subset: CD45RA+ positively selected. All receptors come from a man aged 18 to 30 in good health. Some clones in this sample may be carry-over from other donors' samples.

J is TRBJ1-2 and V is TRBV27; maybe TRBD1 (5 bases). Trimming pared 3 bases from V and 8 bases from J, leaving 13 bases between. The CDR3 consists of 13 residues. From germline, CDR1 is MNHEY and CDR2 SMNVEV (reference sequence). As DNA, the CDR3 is TGTGCCAGCAGTTTTCCGTCAGGGCGCGGCTACACCTTC. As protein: CASSFPSGRGYTF.

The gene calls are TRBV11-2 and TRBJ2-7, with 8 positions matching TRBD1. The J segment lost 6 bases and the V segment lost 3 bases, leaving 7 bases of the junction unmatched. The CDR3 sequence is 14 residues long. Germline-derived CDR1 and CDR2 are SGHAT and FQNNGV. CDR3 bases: TGTGCCAGCAGCTTGACAGGGGTCTTTGCCGAGCAGTACTTC. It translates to CASSLTGVFAEQYF.

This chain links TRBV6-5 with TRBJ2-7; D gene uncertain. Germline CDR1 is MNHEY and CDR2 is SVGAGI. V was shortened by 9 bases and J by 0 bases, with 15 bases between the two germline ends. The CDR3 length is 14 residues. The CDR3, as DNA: TGTGCCAGTTCTCTTACGGGCAGCTCCTACGAGCAGTACTTC. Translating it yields CASSLTGSSYEQYF.

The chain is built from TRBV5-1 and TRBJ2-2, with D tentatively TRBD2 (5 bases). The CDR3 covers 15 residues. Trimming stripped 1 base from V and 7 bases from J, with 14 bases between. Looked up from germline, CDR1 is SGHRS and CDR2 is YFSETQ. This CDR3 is CASSLLARLDGELFF. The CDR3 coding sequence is TGCGCCAGCAGCTTGCTAGCACGCCTGGACGGGGAGCTGTTTTTT.

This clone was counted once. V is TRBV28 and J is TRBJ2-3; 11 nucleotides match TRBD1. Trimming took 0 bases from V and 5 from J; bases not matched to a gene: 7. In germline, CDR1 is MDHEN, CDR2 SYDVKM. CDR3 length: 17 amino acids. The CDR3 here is CASSLWDRGPSGDTQYF. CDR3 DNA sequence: TGTGCCAGCAGTTTATGGGACAGGGGGCCTAGCGGAGATACGCAGTATTTT.

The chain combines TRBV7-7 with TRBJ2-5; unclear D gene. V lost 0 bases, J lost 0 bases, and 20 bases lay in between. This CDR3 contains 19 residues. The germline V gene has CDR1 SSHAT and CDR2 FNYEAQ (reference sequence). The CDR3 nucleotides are TGTGCCAGCAGCTTAGCCCAAGCCTCTTTCGAGACGGACCAAGAGACCCAGTACTTC. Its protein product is CASSLAQASFETDQETQYF.

The chain's CDR3 is CSVAGQETYGYTF. CDR3 nucleotide sequence: TGCAGCGTTGCAGGACAGGAGACTTATGGCTACACCTTC. The chain uses TRBV29-1 and TRBJ1-2, with TRBD1 matching over 7 bases. The CDR3 extends over 13 amino acids. J gave up 5 bases and V 4 bases, and 7 bases lay outside the gene matches. The V gene's germline CDR1 is SQVTM and CDR2 ANQGSEA.

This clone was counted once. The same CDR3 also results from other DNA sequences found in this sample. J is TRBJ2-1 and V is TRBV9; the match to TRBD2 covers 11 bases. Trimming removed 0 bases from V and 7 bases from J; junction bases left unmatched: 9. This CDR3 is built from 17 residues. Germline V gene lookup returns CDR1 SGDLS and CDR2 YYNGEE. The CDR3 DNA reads TGTGCCAGCAGCGTAGCTCCCCTAGCGGGAGGAATAAATGAGCAGTTCTTC. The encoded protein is CASSVAPLAGGINEQFF.

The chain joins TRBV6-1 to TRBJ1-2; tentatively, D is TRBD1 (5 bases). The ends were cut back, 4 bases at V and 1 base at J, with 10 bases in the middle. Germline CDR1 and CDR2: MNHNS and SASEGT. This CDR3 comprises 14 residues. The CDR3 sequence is CASSGGVLNYGYTF. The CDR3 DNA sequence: TGTGCCAGCAGTGGGGGGGTCCTTAACTATGGCTACACCTTC.